The 24 T cell receptor beta chains given below trace back to one sample, sequenced in a study of CXCR3-negative and CXCR3-positive naive CD8 T cells. All TRB cDNA libraries came from 5' RACE performed with UMI labels. TCRdb re-called the 5' RACE reads and shows each CDR3 protein once, DNA omitted. The table gives about 130,000 distinct CDR3 sequences; the top ten clones make up less than 0.55% of it. The sequenced sample was naive CXCR3- CD8+ T cells from blood. Subset described: CD45RO-CCR7+CD27+CD95- naive CD8+ T cells lacking CXCR3 (TNR3-). The source of these receptors is a human donor in good health. Some clones in this sample may be carry-over from other donors' samples.

This chain links TRBV15 with TRBJ2-4; without DNA, the TCRdb call of TRBD2 cannot be checked. Germline V CDR1 and CDR2: LNHNV, YYDKDF (reference sequence). The CDR3 length is 14 residues. The CDR3 sequence: CATSISGTSDIQYF.

The chain recombines TRBV6-5 with TRBJ2-5. There are 14 residues in the CDR3. Germline CDR1 is MNHEY and CDR2 is SVGAGI. The CDR3 region is CASSYSGVQETQYF.

The chain couples TRBV28 to TRBJ2-5; as DNA is missing, the TRBD1 call by TCRdb cannot be tested. The V gene's germline CDR1 is MDHEN and CDR2 SYDVKM. This CDR3 region has 13 residues. The CDR3 reads CASRGPYQETQYF.

CDR3 protein: CASSQEESGGPRTDTQYF. The gene calls are TRBV4-2 and TRBJ2-3; there is no DNA to check the TCRdb D call of TRBD2. The CDR3 sequence is 18 residues long. Per germline, CDR1 LGHNA and CDR2 YNFKEQ.

The gene calls are TRBV11-2 and TRBJ2-1; TCRdb names TRBD2, which stays unverified in the absence of DNA. The CDR3 runs to 17 residues. Germline CDR1 SGHAT, CDR2 FQNNGV. The CDR3 sequence: CASSLGSGRWGMDEQFF.

J is TRBJ2-7 and V is TRBV9. CDR3 length equals 12 residues. Germline lookup yields CDR1 SGDLS and CDR2 YYNGEE. This CDR3 is CASSGLTYEQYF.

This chain joins TRBV11-2 and TRBJ2-7. This CDR3 comprises 12 residues. CDR1 and CDR2 (germline): SGHAT, FQNNGV. The CDR3 reads CASSLDGSEQYF.

The chain uses TRBV9 and TRBJ2-6. Germline V gives CDR1 SGDLS, CDR2 YYNGEE. The CDR3 spans 17 residues. This chain's CDR3 is CASSVGHQYSGANVLTF.

The CDR3 loop reads CSVEGARDTGELFF. V and J are TRBV29-1 and TRBJ2-2; as DNA is missing, the TRBD1 call by TCRdb cannot be tested. Germline V gene lookup returns CDR1 SQVTM and CDR2 ANQGSEA. The CDR3 runs to 14 residues.

The J gene is TRBJ2-1, the V gene TRBV6-5; as DNA is missing, the TRBD1 call by TCRdb cannot be tested. The CDR3 extends over 15 amino acids. Germline CDR1 is MNHEY and CDR2 is SVGAGI. The CDR3 loop is CASSYSAGDYNEQFF.

The V and J genes are TRBV5-4 and TRBJ2-1. The CDR3 totals 15 residues. CDR1 SGHNT and CDR2 YYREEE come from the germline V gene (reference sequence). This CDR3 is CASSSEGSVYNEQFF.

The chain recombines TRBV20-1 with TRBJ2-7; TCRdb designates TRBD2, a call that cannot be tested without DNA. Per the germline V gene, CDR1 is DFQATT and CDR2 is SNEGSKA (reference sequence). CDR3 length: 15 amino acids. The CDR3 sequence: CSAIPGLAVTYEQYF.

This chain links TRBV29-1 with TRBJ2-5; without DNA, the TCRdb call of TRBD2 cannot be checked. Germline CDR1 and CDR2: SQVTM and ANQGSEA. The CDR3 runs 15 residues. The CDR3 sequence is CSVDKLAGTEETQYF.

The chain recombines TRBV7-9 with TRBJ1-1. This CDR3 is built from 15 residues. The germline V gene encodes CDR1 SEHNR and CDR2 FQNEAQ (reference sequence). CDR3 sequence reads: CASSLVRHPDTEAFF.

This sequence joins TRBV3-1 and TRBJ2-2; TCRdb's D gene call, TRBD2, goes unchecked for lack of DNA. CDR3 length: 14 residues. Per germline, CDR1 LGHDT and CDR2 YNNKEL (reference sequence). The CDR3 spells CASSQSSSAGELFF.

The J gene is TRBJ2-3, the V gene TRBV5-6; TCRdb picks TRBD2, but there is no DNA to check that call. The CDR3 loop spans 16 amino acids. Germline V gene data show CDR1 as SGHDT and CDR2 as YYEEEE. The CDR3 sequence: CASSLLAGGSTDTQYF.

The chain uses TRBV27 and TRBJ2-2; TCRdb gives TRBD1 as the D gene, but with no DNA this cannot be confirmed. The CDR3 totals 18 residues. Germline CDR1 MNHEY, CDR2 SMNVEV (reference sequence). CDR3 sequence reads: CAVGIHAGKMLSTGELFF.

The gene calls are TRBV4-1 and TRBJ2-3; TCRdb gives TRBD2 as the D gene, but with no DNA this cannot be confirmed. Germline V gives CDR1 MGHRA, CDR2 YSYEKL. This CDR3 region has 19 residues. CDR3 sequence reads: CASSQATGLAGVVWGTQYF.

V and J are TRBV20-1 and TRBJ1-5. The germline V gene has CDR1 DFQATT and CDR2 SNEGSKA (reference sequence). CDR3 size: 13 residues. This CDR3 is CSAGEGEYQPQHF.

The genes are TRBV7-3 and TRBJ1-2; TCRdb's assignment of TRBD1 cannot be checked, as there is no DNA. Per the germline V gene, CDR1 is SGHTA and CDR2 is FQGTGA. This CDR3 contains 15 residues. The chain's CDR3 is CASSLTGPGDYGYTF.

J is TRBJ2-1 and V is TRBV12-3 or TRBV12-4; TCRdb names TRBD1, which stays unverified in the absence of DNA. The CDR3 extends over 14 amino acids. CDR3 protein: CASTILTGHNEQFF.

The V and J genes are TRBV5-1 and TRBJ1-1; TCRdb picks TRBD1, but there is no DNA to check that call. CDR1 and CDR2 (germline): SGHRS, YFSETQ. The CDR3 is 18 residues long. CDR3 loop: CASSRGDLTGWGDTEAFF.

The chain is built from TRBV7-2 and TRBJ2-7; TCRdb's D call, TRBD2, is unchecked because there is no DNA. Germline V CDR1 and CDR2: SGHTA, FQGNSA. CDR3 length: 16 amino acids. The CDR3: CASSLVVVTSGGEQYF.

The chain has TRBV20-1 and TRBJ2-7; lacking DNA, the TRBD1 call made by TCRdb goes unchecked. This CDR3 region has 14 residues. Germline V lookup: CDR1 DFQATT, CDR2 SNEGSKA (reference sequence). This CDR3 is CSARPHNYSYEQYF.